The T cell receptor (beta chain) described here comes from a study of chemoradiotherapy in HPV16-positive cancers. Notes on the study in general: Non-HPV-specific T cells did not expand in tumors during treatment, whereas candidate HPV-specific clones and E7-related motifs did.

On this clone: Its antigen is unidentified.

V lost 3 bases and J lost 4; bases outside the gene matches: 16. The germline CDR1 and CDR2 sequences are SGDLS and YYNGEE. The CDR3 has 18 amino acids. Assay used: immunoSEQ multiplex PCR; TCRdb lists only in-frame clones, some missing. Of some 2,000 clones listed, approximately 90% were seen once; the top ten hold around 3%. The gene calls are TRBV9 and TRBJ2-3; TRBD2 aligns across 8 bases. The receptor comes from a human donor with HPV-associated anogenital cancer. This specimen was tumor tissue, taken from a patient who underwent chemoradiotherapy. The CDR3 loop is CASSASRSGAGVSDTQYF. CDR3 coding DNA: TGTGCCAGCAGCGCCAGCCGTTCGGGAGCGGGAGTTTCAGATACGCAGTATTTT.